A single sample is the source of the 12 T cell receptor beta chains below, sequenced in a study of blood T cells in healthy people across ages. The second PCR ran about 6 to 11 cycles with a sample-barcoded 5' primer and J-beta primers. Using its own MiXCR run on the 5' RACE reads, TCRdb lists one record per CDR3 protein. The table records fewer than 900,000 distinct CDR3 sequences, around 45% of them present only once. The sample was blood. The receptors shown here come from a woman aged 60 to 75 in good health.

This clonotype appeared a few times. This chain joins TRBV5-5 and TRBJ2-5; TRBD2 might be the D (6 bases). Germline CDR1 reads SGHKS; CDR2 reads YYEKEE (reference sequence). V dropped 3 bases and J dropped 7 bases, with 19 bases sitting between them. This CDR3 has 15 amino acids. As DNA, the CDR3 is TGTGCCAGCAGCTGGGGAGCGGTCACCGGGGGGACCCAGTACTTC. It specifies CASSWGAVTGGTQYF.

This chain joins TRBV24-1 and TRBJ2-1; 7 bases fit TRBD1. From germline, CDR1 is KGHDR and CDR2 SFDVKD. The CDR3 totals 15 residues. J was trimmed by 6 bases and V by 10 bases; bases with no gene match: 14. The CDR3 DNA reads TGTGCCACTTCAATTCGACAGGGCAATCGCAATGAGCAGTTCTTC. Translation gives CATSIRQGNRNEQFF.

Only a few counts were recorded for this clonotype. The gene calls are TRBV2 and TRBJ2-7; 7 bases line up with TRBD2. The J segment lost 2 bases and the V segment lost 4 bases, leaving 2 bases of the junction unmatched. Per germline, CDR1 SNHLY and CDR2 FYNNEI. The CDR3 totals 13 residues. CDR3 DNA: TGTGCCAGCAGTGCCGGGGGGACCTACGAGCAGTACTTC. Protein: CASSAGGTYEQYF.

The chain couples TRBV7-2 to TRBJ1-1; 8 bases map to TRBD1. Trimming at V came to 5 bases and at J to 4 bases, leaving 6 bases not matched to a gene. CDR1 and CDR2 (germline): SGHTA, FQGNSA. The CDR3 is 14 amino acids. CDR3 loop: CASSQWTGPTEAFF. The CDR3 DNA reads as TGTGCCAGCAGCCAGTGGACAGGGCCCACTGAAGCTTTCTTT.

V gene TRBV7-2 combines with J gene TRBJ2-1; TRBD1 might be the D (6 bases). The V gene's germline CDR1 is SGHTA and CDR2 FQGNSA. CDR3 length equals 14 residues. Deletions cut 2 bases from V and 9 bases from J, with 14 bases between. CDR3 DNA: TGTGCCAGCAGCTTAAGGGACAACTACCGTGAGCAGTTCTTC. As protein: CASSLRDNYREQFF.

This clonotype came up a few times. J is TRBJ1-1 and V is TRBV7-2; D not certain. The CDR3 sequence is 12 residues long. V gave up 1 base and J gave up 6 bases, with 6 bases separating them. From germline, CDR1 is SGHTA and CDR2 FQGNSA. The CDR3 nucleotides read TGTGCCAGCAGCTTAGGACTGCCTGAAGCTTTCTTT. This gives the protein CASSLGLPEAFF.

In DNA form, the CDR3 reads TGTGCCACCAGTGATTCTGGACGGGCGGATACGCAGTATTTT. Translated, it gives CATSDSGRADTQYF. V usage is TRBV24-1 and J usage is TRBJ2-3; D gene ambiguous. Per germline, CDR1 KGHDR and CDR2 SFDVKD. CDR3 length equals 14 residues. Trimming took 2 bases from V and 6 from J, leaving 11 bases between them.

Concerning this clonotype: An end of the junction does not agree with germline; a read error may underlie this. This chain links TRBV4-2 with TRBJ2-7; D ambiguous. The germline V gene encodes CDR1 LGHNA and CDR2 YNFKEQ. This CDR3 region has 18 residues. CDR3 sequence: CTSSQETKGILTTYEQYF. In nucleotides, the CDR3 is TGTACCAGCAGCCAGGAAACGAAGGGCATTTTAACCACCTACGAGCAGTACTTC.

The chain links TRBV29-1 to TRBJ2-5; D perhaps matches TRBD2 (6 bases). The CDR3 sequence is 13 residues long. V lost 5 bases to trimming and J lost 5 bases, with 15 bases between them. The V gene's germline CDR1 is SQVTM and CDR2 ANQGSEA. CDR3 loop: CSVSGTQLETQYF. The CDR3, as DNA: TGCAGCGTTTCCGGGACTCAGTTGGAGACCCAGTACTTC.

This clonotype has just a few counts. The CDR3 DNA reads TGTGCCAGCAGCCTCCTAGCGGGAGGGCCACTCCATGAGCAGTTCTTC. Protein product: CASSLLAGGPLHEQFF. The chain uses TRBV7-2 and TRBJ2-1; 12 bases map to TRBD2. This CDR3 has 16 residues. J lost 8 bases, V lost 5 bases, and 10 bases had no gene match. Germline CDR1 SGHTA, CDR2 FQGNSA.

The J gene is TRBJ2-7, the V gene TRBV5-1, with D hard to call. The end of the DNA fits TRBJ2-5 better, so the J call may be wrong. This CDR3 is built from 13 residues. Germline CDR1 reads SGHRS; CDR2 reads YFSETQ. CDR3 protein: CASSAWARETQYF. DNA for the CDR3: TGCGCCAGCAGCGCCTGGGCGCGAGAGACCCAGTACTTC.

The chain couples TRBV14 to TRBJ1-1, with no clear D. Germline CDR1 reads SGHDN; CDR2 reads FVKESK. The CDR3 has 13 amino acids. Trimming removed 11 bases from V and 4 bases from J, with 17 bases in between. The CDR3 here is CASQRAGSTEAFF. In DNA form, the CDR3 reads TGTGCCTCCCAACGGGCGGGCAGCACTGAAGCTTTCTTT. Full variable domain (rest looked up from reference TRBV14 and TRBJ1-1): EAGVTQFPSHSVIEKGQTVTLRCDPISGHDNLYWYRRVMGKEIKFLLHFVKESKQDESGMPNNRFLAERTGGTYSTLKVQPAELEDSGVYFCASQRAGSTEAFFGQGTRLTVV.